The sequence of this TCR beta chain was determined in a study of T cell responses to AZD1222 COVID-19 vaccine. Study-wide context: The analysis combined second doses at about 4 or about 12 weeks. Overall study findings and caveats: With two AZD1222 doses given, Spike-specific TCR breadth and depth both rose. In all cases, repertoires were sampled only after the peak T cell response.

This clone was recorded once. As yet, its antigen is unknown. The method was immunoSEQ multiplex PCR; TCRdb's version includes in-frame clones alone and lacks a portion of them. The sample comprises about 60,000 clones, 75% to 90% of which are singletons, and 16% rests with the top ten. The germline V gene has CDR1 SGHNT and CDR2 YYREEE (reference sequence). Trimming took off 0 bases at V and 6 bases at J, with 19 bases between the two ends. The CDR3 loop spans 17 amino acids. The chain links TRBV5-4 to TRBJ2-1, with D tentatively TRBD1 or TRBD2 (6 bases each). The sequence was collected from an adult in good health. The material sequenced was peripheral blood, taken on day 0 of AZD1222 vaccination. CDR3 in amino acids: CASSLAGASSSSNEQFF. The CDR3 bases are TGTGCCAGCAGCTTGGCGGGGGCATCTTCTTCATCCAATGAGCAGTTCTTC.